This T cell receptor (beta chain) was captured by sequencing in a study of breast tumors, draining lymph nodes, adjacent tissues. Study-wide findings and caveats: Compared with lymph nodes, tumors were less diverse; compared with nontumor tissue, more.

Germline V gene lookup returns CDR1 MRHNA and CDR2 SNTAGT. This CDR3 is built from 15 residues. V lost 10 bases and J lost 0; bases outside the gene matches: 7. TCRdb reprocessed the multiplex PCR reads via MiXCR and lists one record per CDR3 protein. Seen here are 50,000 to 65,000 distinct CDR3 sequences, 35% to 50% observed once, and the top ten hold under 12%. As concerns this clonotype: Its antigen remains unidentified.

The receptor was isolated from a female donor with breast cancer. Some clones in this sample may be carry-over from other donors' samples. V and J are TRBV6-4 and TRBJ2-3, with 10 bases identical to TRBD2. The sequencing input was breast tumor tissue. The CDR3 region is CATSVLAGSTDTQYF. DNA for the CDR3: TGTGCCACGAGCGTACTAGCGGGAAGCACAGATACGCAGTATTTT.